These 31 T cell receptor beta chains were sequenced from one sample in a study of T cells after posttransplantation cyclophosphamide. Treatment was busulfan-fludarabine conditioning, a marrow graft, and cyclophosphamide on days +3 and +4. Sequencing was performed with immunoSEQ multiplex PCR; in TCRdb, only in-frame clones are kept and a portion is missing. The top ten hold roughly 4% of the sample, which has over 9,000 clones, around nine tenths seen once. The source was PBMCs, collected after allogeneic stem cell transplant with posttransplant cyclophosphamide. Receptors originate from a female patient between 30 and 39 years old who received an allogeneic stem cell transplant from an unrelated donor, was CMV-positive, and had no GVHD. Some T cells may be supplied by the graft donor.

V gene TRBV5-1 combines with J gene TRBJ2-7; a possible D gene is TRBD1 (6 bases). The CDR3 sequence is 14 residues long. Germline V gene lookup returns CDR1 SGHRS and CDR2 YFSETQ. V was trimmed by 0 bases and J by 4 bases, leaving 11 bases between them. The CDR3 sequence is CASSLDGGGYEQYF. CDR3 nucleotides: TGCGCCAGCAGCTTGGATGGGGGCGGGTACGAGCAGTACTTC. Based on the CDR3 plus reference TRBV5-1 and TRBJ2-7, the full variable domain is KAGVTQTPRYLIKTRGQQVTLSCSPISGHRSVSWYQQTPGQGLQFLFEYFSETQRNKGNFPGRFSGRQFSNSRSEMNVSTLELGDSALYLCASSLDGGGYEQYFGPGTRLTVT.

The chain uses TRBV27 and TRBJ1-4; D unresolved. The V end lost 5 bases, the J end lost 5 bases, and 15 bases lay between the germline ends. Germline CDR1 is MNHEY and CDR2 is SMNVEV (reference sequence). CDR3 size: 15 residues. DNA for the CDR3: TGTGCCAGCAGTGAACGAGACTCCCTAAATGAAAAACTGTTTTTT. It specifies CASSERDSLNEKLFF.

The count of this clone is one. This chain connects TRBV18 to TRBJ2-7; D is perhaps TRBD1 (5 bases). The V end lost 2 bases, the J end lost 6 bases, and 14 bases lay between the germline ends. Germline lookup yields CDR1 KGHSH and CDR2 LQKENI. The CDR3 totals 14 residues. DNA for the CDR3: TGTGCCAGCTCACCAAGAACAGGAGTGAGCGAGCAGTACTTC. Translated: CASSPRTGVSEQYF.

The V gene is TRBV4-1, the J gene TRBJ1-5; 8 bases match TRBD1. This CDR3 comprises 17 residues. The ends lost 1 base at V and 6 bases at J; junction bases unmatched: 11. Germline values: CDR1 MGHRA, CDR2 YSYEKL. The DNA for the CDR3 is TGCGCCAGCAGCCAAGTAGGGGGCAGGGGGCGCTTTCAGCCCCAGCATTTT. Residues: CASSQVGGRGRFQPQHF.

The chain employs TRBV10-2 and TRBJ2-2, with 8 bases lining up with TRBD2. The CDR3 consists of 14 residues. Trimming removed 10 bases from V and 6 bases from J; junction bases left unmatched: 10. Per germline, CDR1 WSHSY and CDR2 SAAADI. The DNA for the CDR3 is TGCGCCATCTCAGCGGGAGCGGTTCCCGGGGAGCTGTTTTTT. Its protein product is CAISAGAVPGELFF.

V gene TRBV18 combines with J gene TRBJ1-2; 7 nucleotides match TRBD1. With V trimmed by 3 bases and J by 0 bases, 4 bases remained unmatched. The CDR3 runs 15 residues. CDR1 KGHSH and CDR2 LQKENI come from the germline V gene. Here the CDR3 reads CASSPLRGTNYGYTF. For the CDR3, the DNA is TGTGCCAGCTCACCCCTCAGGGGGACTAACTATGGCTACACCTTC.

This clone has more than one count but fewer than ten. The CDR3 DNA reads as TGCGCCAGCACCCAAGCGGGAGACTACAATGAGCAGTTCTTC. This sequence encodes CASTQAGDYNEQFF. The chain joins TRBV10-2 to TRBJ2-1; 8 positions match TRBD2. This CDR3 is 14 amino acids long. V trimming: 7 bases; J trimming: 3 bases; junction bases outside the gene matches: 5. Germline V gene sequence: CDR1 WSHSY, CDR2 SAAADI.

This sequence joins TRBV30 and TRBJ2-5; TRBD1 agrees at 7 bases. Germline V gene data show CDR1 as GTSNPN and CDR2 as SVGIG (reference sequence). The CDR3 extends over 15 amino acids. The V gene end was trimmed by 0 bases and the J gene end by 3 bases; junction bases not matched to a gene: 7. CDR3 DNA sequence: TGTGCCTGGAGTGTACGAGGGGGCTCCGAAGAGACCCAGTACTTC. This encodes CAWSVRGGSEETQYF.

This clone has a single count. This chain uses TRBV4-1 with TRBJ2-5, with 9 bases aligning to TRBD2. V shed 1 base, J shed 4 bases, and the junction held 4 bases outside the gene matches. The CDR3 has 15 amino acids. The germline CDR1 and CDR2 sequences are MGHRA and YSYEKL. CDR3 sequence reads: CASSQAGAGGETQYF. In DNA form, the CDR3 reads TGCGCCAGCAGCCAAGCCGGAGCGGGAGGAGAGACCCAGTACTTC.

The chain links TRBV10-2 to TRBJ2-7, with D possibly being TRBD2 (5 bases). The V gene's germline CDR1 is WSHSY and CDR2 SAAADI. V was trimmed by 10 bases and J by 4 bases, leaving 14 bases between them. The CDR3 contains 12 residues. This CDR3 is CATGLTGYEQYF. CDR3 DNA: TGCGCCACCGGACTGACCGGGTACGAGCAGTACTTC.

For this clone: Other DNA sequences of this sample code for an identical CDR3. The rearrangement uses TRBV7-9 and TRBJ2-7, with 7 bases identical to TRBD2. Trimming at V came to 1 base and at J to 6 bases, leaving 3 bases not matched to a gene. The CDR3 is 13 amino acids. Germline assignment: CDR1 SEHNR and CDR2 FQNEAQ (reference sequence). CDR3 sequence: CASSLEGGGEQYF. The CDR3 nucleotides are TGTGCCAGCAGCTTAGAGGGCGGGGGCGAGCAGTACTTC.

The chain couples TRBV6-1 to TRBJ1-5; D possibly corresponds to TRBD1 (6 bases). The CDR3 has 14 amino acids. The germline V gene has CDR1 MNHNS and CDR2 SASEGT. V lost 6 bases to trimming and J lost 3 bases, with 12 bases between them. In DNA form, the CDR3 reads TGTGCCAGCAGCCTACAGGGTGCCAATCAGCCCCAGCATTTT. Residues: CASSLQGANQPQHF.

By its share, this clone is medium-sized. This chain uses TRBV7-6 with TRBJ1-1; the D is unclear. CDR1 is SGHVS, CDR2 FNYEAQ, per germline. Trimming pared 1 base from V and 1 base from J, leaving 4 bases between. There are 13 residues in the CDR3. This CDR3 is CASSLGRNTEAFF. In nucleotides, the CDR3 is TGTGCCAGCAGCTTAGGGAGGAACACTGAAGCTTTCTTT.

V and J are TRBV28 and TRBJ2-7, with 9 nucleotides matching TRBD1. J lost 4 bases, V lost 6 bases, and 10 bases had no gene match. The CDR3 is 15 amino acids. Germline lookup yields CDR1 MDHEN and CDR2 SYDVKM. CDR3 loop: CASRLLGQGLYEQYF. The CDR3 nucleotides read TGTGCCAGCAGGTTACTGGGACAGGGACTTTACGAGCAGTACTTC.

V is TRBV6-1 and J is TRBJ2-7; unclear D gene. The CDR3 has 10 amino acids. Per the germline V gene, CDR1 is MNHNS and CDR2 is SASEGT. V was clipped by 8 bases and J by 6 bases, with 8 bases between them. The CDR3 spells CASHSGEQYF. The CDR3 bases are TGTGCCAGCCATTCGGGCGAGCAGTACTTC.

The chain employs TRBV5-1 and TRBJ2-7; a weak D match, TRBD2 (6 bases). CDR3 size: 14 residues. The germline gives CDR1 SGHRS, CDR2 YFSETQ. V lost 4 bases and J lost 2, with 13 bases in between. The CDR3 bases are TGCGCCAGCAGCCCGATAGCGGAAGCCTACGAGCAGTACTTC. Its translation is CASSPIAEAYEQYF.

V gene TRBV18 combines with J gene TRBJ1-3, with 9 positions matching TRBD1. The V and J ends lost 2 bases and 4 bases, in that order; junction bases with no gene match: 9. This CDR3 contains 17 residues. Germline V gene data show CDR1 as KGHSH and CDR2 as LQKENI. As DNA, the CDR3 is TGTGCCAGCTCACCAATCCTACAGGGGGCGCCGGGAAACACCATATATTTT. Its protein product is CASSPILQGAPGNTIYF.

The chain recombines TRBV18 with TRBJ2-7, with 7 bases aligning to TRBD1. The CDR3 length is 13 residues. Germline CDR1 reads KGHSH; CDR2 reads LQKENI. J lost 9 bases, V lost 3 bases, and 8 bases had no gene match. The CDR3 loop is CASSPPGTERQYF. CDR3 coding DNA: TGTGCCAGCTCACCTCCCGGGACAGAAAGGCAGTACTTC.

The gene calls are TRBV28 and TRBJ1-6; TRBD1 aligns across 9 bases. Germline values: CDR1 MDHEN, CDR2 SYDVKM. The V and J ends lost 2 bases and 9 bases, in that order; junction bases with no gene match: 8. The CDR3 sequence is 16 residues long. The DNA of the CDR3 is TGTGCCAGCAGTTTACTACAGGGGGCGAACGGTTCACCCCTCCACTTT. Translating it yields CASSLLQGANGSPLHF. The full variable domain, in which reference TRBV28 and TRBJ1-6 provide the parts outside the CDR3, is DVKVTQSSRYLVKRTGEKVFLECVQDMDHENMFWYRQDPGLGLRLIYFSYDVKMKEKGDIPEGYSVSREKKERFSLILESASTNQTSMYLCASSLLQGANGSPLHFGNGTRLTVT.

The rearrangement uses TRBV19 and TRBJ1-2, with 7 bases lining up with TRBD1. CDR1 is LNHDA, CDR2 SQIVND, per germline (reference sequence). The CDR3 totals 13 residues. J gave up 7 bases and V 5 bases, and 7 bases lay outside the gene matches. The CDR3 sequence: CASSDTGEGGYTF. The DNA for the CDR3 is TGTGCCAGTAGTGACACAGGGGAAGGTGGCTACACCTTC.

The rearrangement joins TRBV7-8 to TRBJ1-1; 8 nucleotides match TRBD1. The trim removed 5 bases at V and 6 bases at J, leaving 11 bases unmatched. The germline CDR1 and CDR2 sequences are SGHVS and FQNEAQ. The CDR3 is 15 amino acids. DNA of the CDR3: TGTGCCAGCAGCCTCGGACAGGGAGGGGGTCCTGAAGCTTTCTTT. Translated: CASSLGQGGGPEAFF.

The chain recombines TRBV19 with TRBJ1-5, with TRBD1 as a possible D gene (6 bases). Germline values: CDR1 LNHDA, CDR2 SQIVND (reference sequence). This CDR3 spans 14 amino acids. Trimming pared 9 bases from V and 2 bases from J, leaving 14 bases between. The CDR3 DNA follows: TGTGCCAGCCAGGGGTCAGTAGGCAATCAGCCCCAGCATTTT. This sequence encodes CASQGSVGNQPQHF. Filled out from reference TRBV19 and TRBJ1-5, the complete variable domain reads DGGITQSPKYLFRKEGQNVTLSCEQNLNHDAMYWYRQDPGQGLRLIYYSQIVNDFQKGDIAEGYSVSREKKESFPLTVTSAQKNPTAFYLCASQGSVGNQPQHFGDGTRLSIL.

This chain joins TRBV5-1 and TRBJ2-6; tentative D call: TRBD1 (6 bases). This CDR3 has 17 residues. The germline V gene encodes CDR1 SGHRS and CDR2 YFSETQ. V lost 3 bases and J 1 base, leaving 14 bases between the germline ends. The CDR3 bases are TGCGCCAGCAGCTGGCTACTAACAGGGTCTGGGGCCAACGTCCTGACTTTC. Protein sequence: CASSWLLTGSGANVLTF.

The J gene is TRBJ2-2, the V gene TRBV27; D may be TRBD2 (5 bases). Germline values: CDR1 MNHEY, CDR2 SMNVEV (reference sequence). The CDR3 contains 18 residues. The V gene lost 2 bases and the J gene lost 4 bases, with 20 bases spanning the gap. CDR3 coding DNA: TGTGCCAGCAGTTTAGGGGAAGGGAGTTCTCGTATCACCGGGGAGCTGTTTTTT. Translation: CASSLGEGSSRITGELFF.

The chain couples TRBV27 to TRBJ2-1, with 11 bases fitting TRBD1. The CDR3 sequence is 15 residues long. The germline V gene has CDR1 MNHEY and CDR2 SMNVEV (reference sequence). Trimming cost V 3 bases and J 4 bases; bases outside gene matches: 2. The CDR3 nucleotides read TGTGCCAGCAGTTTTGGGACAGGGGGGTACAATGAGCAGTTCTTC. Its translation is CASSFGTGGYNEQFF.

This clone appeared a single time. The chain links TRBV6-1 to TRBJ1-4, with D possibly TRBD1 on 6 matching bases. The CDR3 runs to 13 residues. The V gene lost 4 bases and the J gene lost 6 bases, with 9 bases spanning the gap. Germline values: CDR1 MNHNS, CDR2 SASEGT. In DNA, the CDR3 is TGTGCCAGCAGTGTTGGACAGTATGAAAAACTGTTTTTT. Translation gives CASSVGQYEKLFF.

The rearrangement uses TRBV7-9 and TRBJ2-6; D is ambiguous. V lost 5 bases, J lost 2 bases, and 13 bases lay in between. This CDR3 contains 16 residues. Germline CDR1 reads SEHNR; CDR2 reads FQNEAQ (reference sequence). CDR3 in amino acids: CASSARTETGANVLTF. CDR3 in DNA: TGTGCCAGCAGCGCCCGAACAGAGACTGGGGCCAACGTCCTGACTTTC.

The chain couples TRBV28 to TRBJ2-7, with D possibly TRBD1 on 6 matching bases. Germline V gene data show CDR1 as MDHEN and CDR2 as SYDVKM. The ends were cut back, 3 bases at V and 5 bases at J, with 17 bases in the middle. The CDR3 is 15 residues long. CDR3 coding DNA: TGTGCCAGCAGTTTGATGCAGGGGAACCAACACGAGCAGTACTTC. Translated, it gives CASSLMQGNQHEQYF. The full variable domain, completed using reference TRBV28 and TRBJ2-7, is DVKVTQSSRYLVKRTGEKVFLECVQDMDHENMFWYRQDPGLGLRLIYFSYDVKMKEKGDIPEGYSVSREKKERFSLILESASTNQTSMYLCASSLMQGNQHEQYFGPGTRLTVT.

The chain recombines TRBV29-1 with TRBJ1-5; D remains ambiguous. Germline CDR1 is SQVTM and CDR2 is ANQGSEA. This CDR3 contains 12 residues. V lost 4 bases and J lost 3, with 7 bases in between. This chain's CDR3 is CSVGQANQPQHF. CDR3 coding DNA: TGCAGCGTTGGGCAGGCCAATCAGCCCCAGCATTTT.

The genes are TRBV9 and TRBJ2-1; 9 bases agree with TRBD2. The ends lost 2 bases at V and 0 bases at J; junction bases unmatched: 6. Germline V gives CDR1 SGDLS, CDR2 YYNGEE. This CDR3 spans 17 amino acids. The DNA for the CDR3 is TGTGCCAGCAGCGTTGATAGCGGGGGAATCTCCTACAATGAGCAGTTCTTC. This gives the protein CASSVDSGGISYNEQFF.

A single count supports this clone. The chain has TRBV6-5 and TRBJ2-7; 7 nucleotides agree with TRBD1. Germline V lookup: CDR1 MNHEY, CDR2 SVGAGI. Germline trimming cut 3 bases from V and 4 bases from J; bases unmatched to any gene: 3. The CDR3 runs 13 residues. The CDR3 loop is CASSYGDRYEQYF. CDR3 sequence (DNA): TGTGCCAGCAGTTATGGGGACAGATACGAGCAGTACTTC.